Following are 19 T cell receptor beta chains from one sample sequenced in a study of breast tumors, draining lymph nodes, adjacent tissues. Samples came from axillary lymph nodes draining the breast cancer. MiXCR, applied by TCRdb to the multiplex PCR reads, yields one record per CDR3 protein. Of about 200,000 distinct CDR3 sequences listed, 31% are singletons. The sequenced sample was axillary lymph node tissue. The receptors stem from a female donor with breast cancer. Some clones in this sample may be carry-over from other donors' samples.

The chain joins TRBV9 to TRBJ1-1; D unresolved. The CDR3 is made up of 15 amino acids. Germline CDR1 is SGDLS and CDR2 is YYNGEE. Trimming cost V 4 bases and J 3 bases, with 16 bases left between them. The CDR3 loop reads CASSPFLGSDTEAFF. CDR3 nucleotide sequence: TGTGCCAGCAGCCCCTTTTTAGGTAGTGACACTGAAGCTTTCTTT.

This clonotype was counted many times. This rearrangement joins TRBV12-5 to TRBJ2-5; D call uncertain. The CDR3 extends over 12 amino acids. The V gene lost 4 bases and the J gene lost 7 bases, with 10 bases spanning the gap. Germline V gene data show CDR1 as LGHNT and CDR2 as FRNRAP. CDR3 sequence: CASGSLIGTQYF. The CDR3 DNA reads TGTGCTAGTGGTTCCTTGATAGGGACCCAGTACTTC.

Only a few counts were recorded for this clonotype. Just one base apart from a much larger clone, this may be a read error. The genes are TRBV20-1 and TRBJ2-5; possible D gene TRBD2, 6 bases. From germline, CDR1 is DFQATT and CDR2 SNEGSKA (reference sequence). The CDR3 is made up of 14 amino acids. The CDR3 sequence: CSATGRDSQATQYF. Written as DNA, the CDR3 is TGCAGTGCTACAGGGCGGGACTCACAAGCGACCCAGTACTTC.

At least ten counts were recorded for this clonotype. The rearrangement links TRBV7-2 to TRBJ1-5; D uncertain. Germline values: CDR1 SGHTA, CDR2 FQGNSA. Trimming pared 1 base from V and 4 bases from J, leaving 5 bases between. The CDR3 has 13 residues. CDR3 in amino acids: CASSLDRNQPQHF. DNA of the CDR3: TGTGCCAGCAGCTTAGACAGAAATCAGCCCCAGCATTTT.

This sequence joins TRBV18 and TRBJ2-7; unclear D gene. The CDR3 spans 13 residues. CDR1 and CDR2 from the germline V gene are KGHSH and LQKENI. V was shortened by 2 bases and J by 0 bases, with 5 bases between the two germline ends. In DNA form, the CDR3 reads TGTGCCAGCTCACCAGGCAACTCCTACGAGCAGTACGTC. Encoded protein: CASSPGNSYEQYV.

A note on this clonotype: This clone may be a read error of a much larger clone one base away. The genes are TRBV11-2 and TRBJ2-7; D gene ambiguous. This CDR3 has 11 residues. Germline assignment: CDR1 SGHAT and CDR2 FQNNGV. CDR3 nucleotide sequence: TGTGCCAGCAGGACTGCCTACGAGCCGTACTTC. Protein product: CASRTAYEPYF.

This rearrangement joins TRBV20-1 to TRBJ2-2; 9 positions match TRBD1. The V segment lost 1 base and the J segment 0 bases; nucleotides outside the gene matches: 6. Germline V gives CDR1 DFQATT, CDR2 SNEGSKA (reference sequence). This CDR3 region has 17 residues. The CDR3, as DNA: TGCAGTGCTAGAGCCCCACAGGGGGCCTCGAACACCGGGGAGCTGTTTTTT. It yields the protein CSARAPQGASNTGELFF.

The chain joins TRBV7-9 to TRBJ1-4, with no clear D. The germline CDR1 and CDR2 sequences are SEHNR and FQNEAQ (reference sequence). Trimming removed 1 base from V and 6 bases from J, with 12 bases in between. The CDR3 runs 15 residues. CDR3 DNA: TGTGCCAGCAGCTTAGAAGTAGGGTTGGATGAAAAACTGTTTTTT. This translates into CASSLEVGLDEKLFF.

Of note for this clonotype: The conserved closing phenylalanine or tryptophan is absent in this CDR3, likely reflecting a read error. This chain connects TRBV24-1 to TRBJ2-2, with TRBD2 matching 8 bases. Trimming at V came to 4 bases and at J to 6 bases, leaving 6 bases not matched to a gene. The CDR3 is 15 amino acids. Germline V gene lookup returns CDR1 KGHDR and CDR2 SFDVKD. The DNA for the CDR3 is TGTGCCACCAGTGAACCGCGGGAGGACGCCGGGGAGCTGTTTCTT. This sequence encodes CATSEPREDAGELFL.

V usage is TRBV9 and J usage is TRBJ2-1; no clear D. The CDR3 is made up of 13 amino acids. V was trimmed by 0 bases and J by 5 bases, leaving 6 bases between them. CDR1 is SGDLS and CDR2 is YYNGEE in the germline V gene. CDR3: CASSVGGNNEQFF. CDR3 DNA: TGTGCCAGCAGCGTAGGCGGTAACAATGAGCAGTTCTTC.

This clonotype was seen ten or more times. The chain links TRBV5-5 to TRBJ2-5; D is possibly TRBD1 or TRBD2 (5 bases each). The CDR3 contains 13 residues. Trimming left V 0 bases short and J 5 bases short, with 8 bases between. CDR1 SGHKS and CDR2 YYEKEE come from the germline V gene (reference sequence). CDR3 loop: CASSLGGKETQYF. In DNA form, the CDR3 reads TGTGCCAGCAGCTTGGGGGGGAAGGAGACCCAGTACTTC.

This clonotype was seen at least ten times. V and J are TRBV5-1 and TRBJ2-1, with 14 positions matching TRBD2. After removal of 5 bases from V and 9 bases from J, the junction contained 7 bases not matched to a gene. Germline CDR1 and CDR2: SGHRS and YFSETQ. The CDR3 has 15 amino acids. CDR3 DNA: TGCGCCAGCAGGCCTGGACTAGCGGGGGGTGGTGAGCAGTTCTTC. Encoded protein: CASRPGLAGGGEQFF. Combining the CDR3 with reference TRBV5-1 and TRBJ2-1 gives the whole variable domain KAGVTQTPRYLIKTRGQQVTLSCSPISGHRSVSWYQQTPGQGLQFLFEYFSETQRNKGNFPGRFSGRQFSNSRSEMNVSTLELGDSALYLCASRPGLAGGGEQFFGPGTRLTVL.

This clonotype was observed at least ten times. The chain carries TRBV2 and TRBJ2-3; D gene ambiguous. V dropped 4 bases and J dropped 5 bases, with 13 bases sitting between them. The CDR3 totals 14 residues. Germline V gene data show CDR1 as SNHLY and CDR2 as FYNNEI. CDR3 bases: TGTGCCAGCAGTGGGACCGCCTCGTTAGATACGCAGTATTTT. This gives the protein CASSGTASLDTQYF.

On this clonotype itself: A read error may explain this, as a much larger clone is one base away. The rearrangement joins TRBV5-4 to TRBJ2-1, with D maybe TRBD2 (6 bases). Trimming left V 4 bases short and J 3 bases short, with 8 bases between. The CDR3 runs to 13 residues. Germline assignment: CDR1 SGHNT and CDR2 YYREEE (reference sequence). The CDR3 here is CASSREHYNEQFF. As DNA, the CDR3 is TGTGCCAGCAGCCGGGAGCACTACAATGAGCAGTTCTTC.

At least ten counts were recorded for this clonotype. The rearrangement joins TRBV15 to TRBJ1-3, with 7 bases aligning to TRBD1. This CDR3 region has 15 residues. Per the germline V gene, CDR1 is LNHNV and CDR2 is YYDKDF (reference sequence). V shed 6 bases and J 0 bases; nucleotides not matched to a gene: 5. CDR3 bases: TGTGCCACCAGTCCTACAGGGGTCTCTGGAAACACCATATATTTT. It translates to CATSPTGVSGNTIYF.

The chain is built from TRBV20-1 and TRBJ2-7, with 8 bases lining up with TRBD1. From germline, CDR1 is DFQATT and CDR2 SNEGSKA (reference sequence). CDR3 length equals 14 residues. The ends lost 1 base at V and 6 bases at J; junction bases unmatched: 8. CDR3: CSARVSGGKAEQYF. CDR3 sequence (DNA): TGCAGTGCTAGAGTGTCAGGGGGCAAGGCCGAGCAGTACTTC.

Notes on this clonotype: A much larger clone lies a single base off, so this may be a read error. The chain couples TRBV9 to TRBJ2-1; D uncertain. CDR1 SGDLS and CDR2 YYNGEE come from the germline V gene. The CDR3 consists of 15 residues. This CDR3 reads CASSVDQGSYNEPFF. DNA of the CDR3: TGTGCCAGCAGCGTAGACCAAGGCTCCTACAATGAGCCGTTCTTC.

This clonotype was observed many times. The gene calls are TRBV29-1 and TRBJ2-2, with D hard to call. Per germline, CDR1 SQVTM and CDR2 ANQGSEA. The V gene lost 4 bases and the J gene lost 1 base, with 7 bases spanning the gap. The CDR3 length is 13 residues. The DNA of the CDR3 is TGCAGCGTTGGGACGGGGAACACCGGGGAGCTGTTTTTT. Translated, it gives CSVGTGNTGELFF.

With regard to this clonotype: This may arise from a read error, as a much more abundant clone is one base away. The chain has TRBV13 and TRBJ2-7; no reliable D call. This CDR3 region has 11 residues. With 5 bases removed from V and 2 bases from J, the gap between germline ends came to 4 bases. Germline CDR1 PRHDT, CDR2 FYEKMQ (reference sequence). The CDR3 DNA sequence: TGTGCCAGCAGCCGCCCCTACGAGCAGTACTTC. Protein: CASSRPYEQYF.